Listed below are T cell receptor beta chains from one sample, sequenced in a study of T cell responses to AZD1222 COVID-19 vaccine. The protocol was immunoSEQ multiplex PCR, while the TCRdb copy is restricted to in-frame clones and leaves out a portion. The sample records 180,000 or so clones, 88% being singletons. The sample here was peripheral blood, taken on day 0 of AZD1222 vaccination. The receptor source for this set is an adult in good health. Both conserved end residues are trimmed from each CDR3.

v_gene	j_gene	CDR3aa
TRBV19	TRBJ1-5	ASSIEASANQPQH
TRBV21-1	TRBJ2-3	ASKLGVAGHPTDTQY
TRBV7-6	TRBJ2-7	ASSLAGGTYEQY
TRBV10-1	TRBJ1-6	ARRPPGHGNSPLH
TRBV7-3	TRBJ2-5	ASSFWQGQTQY
TRBV2	TRBJ1-5	ASRGAGGWQPQH
TRBV27	TRBJ1-6	ASNAGQGASPLH
TRBV28	TRBJ2-1	ASSLSGLAFNEQF
TRBV6-5	TRBJ1-6	ASSRQGYDSPLH
TRBV4-3	TRBJ2-7	ASSQALQQSSYEQY
TRBV12-5	TRBJ1-2	ASGRWGTDGYT
TRBV7-3	TRBJ2-3	ASSRTGGTDTQY
TRBV9	TRBJ2-2	ASSVDLAGGELF
TRBV15	TRBJ2-1	ATSRDLGTPEFPQF
TRBV5-8	TRBJ1-1	ASSLIIGLANTEAF
TRBV5-4	TRBJ1-6	ASSLAGQGSSPLH
TRBV6-2/TRBV6-3	TRBJ1-5	ASSPPGGTGWNQPQH
TRBV5-4	TRBJ1-3	ASSLANLPGGNTIY
TRBV5-1	TRBJ2-7	ASSGGWDEQY
TRBV3-1/TRBV3-2	TRBJ1-2	ASSQDNRFYGYT
TRBV7-9	TRBJ1-2	ASSPLFVTGVSGYT
TRBV4-1	TRBJ2-2	ASSQGVRQVPGELF
TRBV30	TRBJ1-5	AWSMEGDQPQH
TRBV27	TRBJ1-2	ASGQGGNYGYT
TRBV19	TRBJ1-4	ASSIRARAREKLF
TRBV20-1	TRBJ1-1	SARHPRRAF
TRBV3-1/TRBV3-2	TRBJ2-5	ASSQVNELEETQY
TRBV10-3	TRBJ2-5	AIMDSVQETQY
TRBV19	TRBJ2-7	ASSIALAGGRWEQY
TRBV6-5	TRBJ1-1	ASSYSVGFMNTEAF
TRBV19	TRBJ2-1	ASRGLSGVEQF
TRBV18	TRBJ1-2	ASSAAGDASNYGYT
TRBV5-1	TRBJ1-3	ASRFVPGISGNTIY
TRBV14	TRBJ2-5	ASSPSGVGGTQY
TRBV3-1/TRBV3-2	TRBJ1-1	ASSQSRGTEAF
TRBV11-2	TRBJ2-2	ASRLETGANTGELF
TRBV2	TRBJ2-3	ASAMLAGGTPSTDTQY
TRBV29-1	TRBJ2-5	SVEGSGTWKTQY
TRBV12-5	TRBJ1-5	ASGPGAQSNQPQH
TRBV7-6	TRBJ2-5	ASSPDDREETQY
TRBV25-1	TRBJ2-2	ATNGDSGTGELF
TRBV6-2/TRBV6-3	TRBJ2-7	ASSNPVRTGRNYEQY
TRBV10-3	TRBJ1-2	AITGEGSLYGYT
TRBV12-3/TRBV12-4	TRBJ2-7	ASSPGVYEQY
TRBV5-1	TRBJ2-7	ASSLVGGARYEQY
TRBV14	TRBJ2-5	ASSHPRDPRETQY
TRBV7-2	TRBJ2-3	ASSSTSGGYTDTQY
TRBV11-2	TRBJ2-1	ASSLRRLAPTGEQF
TRBV12-3/TRBV12-4	TRBJ1-2	ASSPDRVYGYT